The clone carrying this TCR beta chain has just a few counts. Its antigen is undetermined. This record belongs to a study of post-analysis software for immune sequencing data. Study findings and constraints: Higher frequency in patients than in controls was seen for about five TRBV segments, with TRBV5-6, TRBV5-1 and TRBV20-1 among them. People with multiple sclerosis had a significantly lower normalized Chao1 diversity than controls did.

The authors incorporated unique molecular identifiers into the TCR beta cDNA libraries. From the PCR reads, TCRdb called clonotypes with MiXCR, one entry per CDR3 protein. The sample contains about 820,000 distinct CDR3 sequences, about 53% of which appear only once. CDR1 is MGHRA, CDR2 YSYEKL, per germline. The CDR3 is 15 residues long. V usage is TRBV4-1 and J usage is TRBJ2-5, with D possibly matching TRBD1 (5 bases). The J call could be wrong; TRBJ2-7 is a better fit for the DNA end. This clonotype originated in a girl aged 5-17 years with multiple sclerosis. Sequencing was done on a sample of blood. The CDR3 DNA reads as TGCGCCAGCAGCCAGCTACAGGCGACCGGAGACGAGCAGTACTTC. Translation gives CASSQLQATGDEQYF.